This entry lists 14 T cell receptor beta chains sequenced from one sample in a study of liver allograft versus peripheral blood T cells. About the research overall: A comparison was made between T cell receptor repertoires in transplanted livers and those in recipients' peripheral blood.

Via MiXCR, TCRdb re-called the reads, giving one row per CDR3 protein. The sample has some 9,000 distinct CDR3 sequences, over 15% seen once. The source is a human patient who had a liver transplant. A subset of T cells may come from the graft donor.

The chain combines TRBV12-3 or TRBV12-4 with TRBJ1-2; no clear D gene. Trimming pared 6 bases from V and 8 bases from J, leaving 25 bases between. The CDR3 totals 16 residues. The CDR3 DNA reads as TGTGCCAGCAGGTGGGAAGGCGAAAGACGAATTCAGGGCTACACCTTC. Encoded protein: CASRWEGERRIQGYTF.

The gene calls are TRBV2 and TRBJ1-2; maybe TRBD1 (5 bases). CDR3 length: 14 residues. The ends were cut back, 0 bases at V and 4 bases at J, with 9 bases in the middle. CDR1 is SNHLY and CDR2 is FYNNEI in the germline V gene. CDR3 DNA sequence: TGTGCCAGCAGTGAAGCAGGGCAGGGCTATGGCTACACCTTC. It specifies CASSEAGQGYGYTF.

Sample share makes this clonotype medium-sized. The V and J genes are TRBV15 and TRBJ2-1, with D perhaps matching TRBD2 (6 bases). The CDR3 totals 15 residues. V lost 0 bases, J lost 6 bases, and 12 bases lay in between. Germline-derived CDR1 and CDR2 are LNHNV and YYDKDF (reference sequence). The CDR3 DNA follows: TGTGCCACCAGCAGAGATCTAGCGCAGGGCAATGAGCAGTTCTTC. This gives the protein CATSRDLAQGNEQFF.

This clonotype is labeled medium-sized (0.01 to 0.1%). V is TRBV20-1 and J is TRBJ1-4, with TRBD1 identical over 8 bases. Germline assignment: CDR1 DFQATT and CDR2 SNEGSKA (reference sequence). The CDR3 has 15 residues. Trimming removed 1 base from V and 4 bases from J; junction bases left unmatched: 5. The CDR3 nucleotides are TGCAGTGCTAGAGGTCAGACAGGGGATAATGAAAAACTGTTTTTT. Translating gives CSARGQTGDNEKLFF.

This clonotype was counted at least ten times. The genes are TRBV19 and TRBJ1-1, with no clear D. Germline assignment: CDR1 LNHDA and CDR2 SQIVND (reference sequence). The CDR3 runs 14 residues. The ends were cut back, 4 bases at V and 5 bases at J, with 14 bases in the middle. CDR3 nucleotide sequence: TGTGCCAGTAGTAATCGGGCCAGAGGTACTGAAGCTTTCTTT. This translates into CASSNRARGTEAFF.

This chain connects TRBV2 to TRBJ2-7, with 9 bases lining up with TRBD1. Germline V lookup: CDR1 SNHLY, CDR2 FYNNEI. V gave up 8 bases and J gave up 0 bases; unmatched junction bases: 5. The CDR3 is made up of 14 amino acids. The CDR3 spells CASAGQGSSYEQYF. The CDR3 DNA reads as TGTGCCAGCGCGGGACAGGGAAGCTCCTACGAGCAGTACTTC.

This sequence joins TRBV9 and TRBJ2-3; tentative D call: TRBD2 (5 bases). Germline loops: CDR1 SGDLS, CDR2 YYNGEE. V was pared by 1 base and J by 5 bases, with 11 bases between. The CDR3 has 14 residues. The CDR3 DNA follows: TGTGCCAGCAGCGTATCCCTAGCAGTAGATACGCAGTATTTT. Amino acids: CASSVSLAVDTQYF.

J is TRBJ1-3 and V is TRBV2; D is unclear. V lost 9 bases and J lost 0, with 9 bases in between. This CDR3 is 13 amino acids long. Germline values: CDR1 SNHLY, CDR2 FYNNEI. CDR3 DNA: TGTGCCAGTACTCCGAGCTCTGGAAACACCATATATTTT. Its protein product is CASTPSSGNTIYF. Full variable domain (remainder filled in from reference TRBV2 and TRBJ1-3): EPEVTQTPSHQVTQMGQEVILRCVPISNHLYFYWYRQILGQKVEFLVSFYNNEISEKSEIFDDQFSVERPDGSNFTLKIRSTKLEDSAMYFCASTPSSGNTIYFGEGSWLTVV.

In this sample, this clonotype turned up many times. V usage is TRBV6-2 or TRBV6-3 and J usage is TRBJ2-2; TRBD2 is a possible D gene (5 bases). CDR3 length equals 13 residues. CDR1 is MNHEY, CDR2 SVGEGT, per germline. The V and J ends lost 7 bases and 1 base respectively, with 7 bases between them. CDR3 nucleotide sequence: TGTGCCAGCATCCGGGGGAACACCGGGGAGCTGTTTTTT. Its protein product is CASIRGNTGELFF.

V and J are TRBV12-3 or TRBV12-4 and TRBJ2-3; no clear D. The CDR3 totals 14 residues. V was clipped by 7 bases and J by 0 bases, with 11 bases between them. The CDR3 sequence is CASTLTASTDTQYF. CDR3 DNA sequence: TGTGCCAGCACCCTGACGGCTAGCACAGATACGCAGTATTTT.

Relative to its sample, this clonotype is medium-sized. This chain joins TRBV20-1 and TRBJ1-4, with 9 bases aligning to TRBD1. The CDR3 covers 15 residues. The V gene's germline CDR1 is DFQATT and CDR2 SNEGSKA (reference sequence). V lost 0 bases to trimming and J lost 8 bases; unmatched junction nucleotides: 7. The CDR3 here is CSARETGGYNEKLFF. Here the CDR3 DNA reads TGCAGTGCTAGAGAGACAGGGGGGTATAACGAAAAACTGTTTTTT.

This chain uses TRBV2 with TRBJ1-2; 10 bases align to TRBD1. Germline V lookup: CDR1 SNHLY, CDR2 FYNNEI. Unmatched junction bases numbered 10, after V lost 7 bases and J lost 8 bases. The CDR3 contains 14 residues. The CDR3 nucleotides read TGTGCCAGCAACATCCGGGACAGGGGCGGGGGCTACACCTTC. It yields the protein CASNIRDRGGGYTF.

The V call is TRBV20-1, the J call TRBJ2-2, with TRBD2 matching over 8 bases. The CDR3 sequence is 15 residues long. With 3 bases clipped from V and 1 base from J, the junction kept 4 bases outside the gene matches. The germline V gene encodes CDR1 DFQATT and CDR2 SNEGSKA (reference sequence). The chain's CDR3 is CSASRGGGNTGELFF. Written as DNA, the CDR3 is TGCAGTGCTAGCCGGGGGGGGGGGAACACCGGGGAGCTGTTTTTT.

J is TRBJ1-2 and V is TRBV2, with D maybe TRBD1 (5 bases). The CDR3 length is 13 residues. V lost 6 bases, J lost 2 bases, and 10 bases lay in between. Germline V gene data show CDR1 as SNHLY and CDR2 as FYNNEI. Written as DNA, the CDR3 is TGTGCCAGCAGCGAGACAGACAACTATGGCTACACCTTC. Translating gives CASSETDNYGYTF.